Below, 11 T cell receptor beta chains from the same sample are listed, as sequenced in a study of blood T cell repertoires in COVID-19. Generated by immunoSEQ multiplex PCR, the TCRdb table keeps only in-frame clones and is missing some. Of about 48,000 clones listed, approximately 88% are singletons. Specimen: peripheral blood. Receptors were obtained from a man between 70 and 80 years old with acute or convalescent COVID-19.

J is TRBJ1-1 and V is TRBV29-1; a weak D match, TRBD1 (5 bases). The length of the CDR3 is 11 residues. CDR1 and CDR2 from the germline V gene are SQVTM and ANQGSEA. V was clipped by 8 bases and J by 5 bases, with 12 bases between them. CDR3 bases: TGCAGCTGGGGGGATAATACTGAAGCTTTCTTT. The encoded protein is CSWGDNTEAFF.

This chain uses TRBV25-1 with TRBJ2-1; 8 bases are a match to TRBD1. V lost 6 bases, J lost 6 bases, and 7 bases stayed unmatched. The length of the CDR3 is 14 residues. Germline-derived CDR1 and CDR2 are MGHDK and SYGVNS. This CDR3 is CASSRTGYGNEQFF. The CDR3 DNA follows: TGTGCCAGCAGCCGGACAGGGTACGGCAATGAGCAGTTCTTC.

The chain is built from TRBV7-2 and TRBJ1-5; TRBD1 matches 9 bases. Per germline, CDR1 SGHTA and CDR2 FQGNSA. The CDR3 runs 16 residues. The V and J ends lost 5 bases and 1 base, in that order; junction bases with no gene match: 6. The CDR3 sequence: CASSLTGGGSNQPQHF. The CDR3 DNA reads TGTGCCAGCAGCCTGACAGGGGGTGGGAGCAATCAGCCCCAGCATTTT.

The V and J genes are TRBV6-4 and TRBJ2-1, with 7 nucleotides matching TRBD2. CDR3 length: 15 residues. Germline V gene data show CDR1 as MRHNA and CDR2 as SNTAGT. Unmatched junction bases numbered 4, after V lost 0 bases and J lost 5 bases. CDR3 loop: CASSDSSAGDNEQFF. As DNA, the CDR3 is TGTGCCAGCAGTGACTCGAGCGCGGGAGACAATGAGCAGTTCTTC.

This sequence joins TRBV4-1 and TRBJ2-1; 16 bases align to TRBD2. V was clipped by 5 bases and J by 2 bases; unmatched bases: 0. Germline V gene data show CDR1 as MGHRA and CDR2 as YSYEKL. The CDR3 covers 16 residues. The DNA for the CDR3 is TGCGCCAGCAGCGGGACTAGCGGGAGGGCCTACAATGAGCAGTTCTTC. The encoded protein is CASSGTSGRAYNEQFF.

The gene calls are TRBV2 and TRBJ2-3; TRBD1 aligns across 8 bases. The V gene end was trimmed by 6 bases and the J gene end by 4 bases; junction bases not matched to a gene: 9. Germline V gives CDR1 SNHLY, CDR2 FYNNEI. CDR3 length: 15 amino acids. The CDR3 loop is CASRLDRGMPDTQYF. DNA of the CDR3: TGTGCCAGCAGGCTAGACAGGGGCATGCCAGATACGCAGTATTTT.

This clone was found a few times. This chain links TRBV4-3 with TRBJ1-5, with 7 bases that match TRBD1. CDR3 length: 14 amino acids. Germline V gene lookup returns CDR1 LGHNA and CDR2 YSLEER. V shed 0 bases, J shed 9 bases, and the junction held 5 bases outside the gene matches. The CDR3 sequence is CASSQERGGMPQHF. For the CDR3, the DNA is TGCGCCAGCAGCCAAGAGAGAGGGGGCATGCCCCAGCATTTT.

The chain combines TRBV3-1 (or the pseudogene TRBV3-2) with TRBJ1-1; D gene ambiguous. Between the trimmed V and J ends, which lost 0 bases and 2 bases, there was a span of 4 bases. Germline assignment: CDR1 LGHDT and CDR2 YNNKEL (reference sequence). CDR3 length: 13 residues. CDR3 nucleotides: TGTGCCAGCAGCCAAGAGGGCAACACTGAAGCTTTCTTT. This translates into CASSQEGNTEAFF.

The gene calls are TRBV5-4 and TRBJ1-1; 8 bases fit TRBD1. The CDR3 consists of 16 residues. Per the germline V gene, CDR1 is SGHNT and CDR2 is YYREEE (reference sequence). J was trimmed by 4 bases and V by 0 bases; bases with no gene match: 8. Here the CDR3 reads CASSLGGLTGVTEAFF. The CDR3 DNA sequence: TGTGCCAGCAGCTTGGGAGGTTTGACAGGGGTCACTGAAGCTTTCTTT.

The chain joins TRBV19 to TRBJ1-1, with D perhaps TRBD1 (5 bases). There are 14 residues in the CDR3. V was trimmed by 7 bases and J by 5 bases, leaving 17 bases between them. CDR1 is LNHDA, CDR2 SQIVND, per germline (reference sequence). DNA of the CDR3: TGTGCCAGTACAAGTGGAGGGGCGTTGACTGAAGCTTTCTTT. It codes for CASTSGGALTEAFF.

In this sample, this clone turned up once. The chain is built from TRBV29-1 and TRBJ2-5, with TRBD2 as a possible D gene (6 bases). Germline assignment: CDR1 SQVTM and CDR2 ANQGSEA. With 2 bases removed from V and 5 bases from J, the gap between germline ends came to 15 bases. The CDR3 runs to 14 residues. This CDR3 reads CSVELGGPGETQYF. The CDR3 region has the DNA TGCAGCGTTGAACTCGGAGGGCCAGGGGAGACCCAGTACTTC. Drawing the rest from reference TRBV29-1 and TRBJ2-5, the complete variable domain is SAVISQKPSRDICQRGTSLTIQCQVDSQVTMMFWYRQQPGQSLTLIATANQGSEATYESGFVIDKFPISRPNLTFSTLTVSNMSPEDSSIYLCSVELGGPGETQYFGPGTRLLVL.